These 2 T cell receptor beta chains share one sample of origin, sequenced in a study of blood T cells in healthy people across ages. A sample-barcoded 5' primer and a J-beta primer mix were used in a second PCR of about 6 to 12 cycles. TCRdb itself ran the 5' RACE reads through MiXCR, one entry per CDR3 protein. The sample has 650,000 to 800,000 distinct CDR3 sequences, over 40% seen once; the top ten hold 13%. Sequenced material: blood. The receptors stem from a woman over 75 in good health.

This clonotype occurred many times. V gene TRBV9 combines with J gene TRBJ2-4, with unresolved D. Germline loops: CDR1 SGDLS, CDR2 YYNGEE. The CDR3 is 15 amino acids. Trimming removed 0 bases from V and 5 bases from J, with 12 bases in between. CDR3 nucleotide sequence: TGTGCCAGCAGCGTAGGGGGTCAGGCCCAAAACATTCAGTACTTC. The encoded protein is CASSVGGQAQNIQYF.

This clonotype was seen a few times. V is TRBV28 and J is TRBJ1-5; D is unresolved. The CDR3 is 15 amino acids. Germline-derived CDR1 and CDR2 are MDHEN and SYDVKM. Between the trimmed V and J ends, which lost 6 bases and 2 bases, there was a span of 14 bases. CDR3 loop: CASSSTSSGNQPQHF. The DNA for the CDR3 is TGTGCCAGCAGCTCAACCTCCTCTGGCAATCAGCCCCAGCATTTT.